The clone carrying this T cell receptor beta chain appeared a few times. Antigen specificity is unknown. The CDR3 sequence is 15 residues long. Germline CDR1 and CDR2: MNHEY and SVGAGI. Unmatched junction bases numbered 7, after V lost 5 bases and J lost 4 bases. These data are taken from a study of graft-versus-host responses after intestinal transplantation. Turning to the study itself: Multivisceral, liver-intestinal, or isolated intestinal grafts went to recipients.

The repertoire was sequenced with immunoSEQ multiplex PCR; TCRdb's copy has only in-frame clones and lacks some. The table shows under 95,000 clones, with roughly 80% occurring only once. Notes on the study in general: Allografts of patients with graft-donor T cell macrochimerism showed high graft-versus-host to host-versus-graft clone ratios. Early post-transplant HvG declines tracked with peak circulating GvH clone levels.

This clonotype was sampled from a human donor who received an intestinal transplant. This chain connects TRBV6-5 to TRBJ2-2; 7 bases are a match to TRBD1. This specimen consisted of unstimulated CD4+ T cells sorted from spleen or lymph node cells, obtained before intestinal transplant. CDR3 sequence reads: CASSNYRGSTGELFF. The DNA for the CDR3 is TGTGCCAGCAGTAACTACAGGGGCTCCACCGGGGAGCTGTTTTTT.